The rows below give T cell receptor beta chains drawn from one sample of a study of cytomegalovirus exposure and HLA in healthy donors. Data came from immunoSEQ multiplex PCR; TCRdb stores just in-frame clones and leaves some out. Of some 140,000 clones listed, more than 70% were seen once; the top ten hold less than 1.5%. Input material: PBMCs. The receptors come from a male donor in good health and CMV-seropositive. The CDR3 runs from the conserved cysteine through the conserved F or W. Fields, in order: V gene, J gene, clone size, D gene, CDR3 protein, CDR3 DNA. The D gene is left open where the match is weak. Expanded clones get a size class; other rows say once, few or many, or leave the size out.

TRBV30,TRBJ1-4,.,TRBD1,CAWTRSGTGARGEKLFF,TGTGCCTGGACTCGGAGCGGGACAGGGGCTCGGGGTGAAAAACTGTTTTTT
TRBV7-9,TRBJ1-1,.,TRBD1,CASSPTGTGVNTEAFF,TGTGCCAGCAGCCCGACCGGGACAGGAGTGAACACTGAAGCTTTCTTT
TRBV9,TRBJ1-4,.,.,CASSFGVVPEKLFF,TGTGCCAGCAGCTTTGGAGTGGTACCTGAAAAACTGTTTTTT
TRBV4-1,TRBJ2-5,.,.,CASSQEGLQETQYF,TGCGCCAGCAGCCAAGAGGGACTCCAAGAGACCCAGTACTTC
TRBV7-6,TRBJ2-5,.,TRBD1,CASSLRTGAETQYF,TGTGCCAGCAGCTTAAGGACAGGGGCGGAGACCCAGTACTTC
TRBV2,TRBJ1-5,few,.,CASGEGYSNQPQHF,TGTGCCAGCGGGGAGGGGTATAGCAATCAGCCCCAGCATTTT
TRBV7-2,TRBJ2-2,.,TRBD2,CASSLGSYTSVRNTGELFF,TGTGCCAGCAGCTTAGGGTCATACACTAGCGTAAGAAACACCGGGGAGCTGTTTTTT
TRBV19,TRBJ1-2,.,TRBD1,CASSPGGQGRTLGYTF,TGTGCCAGTAGTCCGGGGGGACAGGGGAGGACCCTTGGCTACACCTTC
TRBV19,TRBJ1-1,few,.,CASSVTGMNTEAFF,TGTGCCAGTAGTGTGACTGGTATGAACACTGAAGCTTTCTTT
TRBV7-6,TRBJ2-3,.,TRBD2,CASSLAPQTSGGPASPDTQYF,TGTGCCAGCAGCTTAGCGCCCCAGACTAGCGGGGGACCCGCCAGCCCAGATACGCAGTATTTT
TRBV4-3,TRBJ2-5,once,.,CASSQEGLPGETQYF,TGCGCCAGCAGCCAAGAAGGATTACCCGGGGAGACCCAGTACTTC
TRBV4-3,TRBJ2-1,.,TRBD2,CASSQDLWGIAGESTEHEQFF,TGCGCCAGCAGCCAAGATCTTTGGGGAATAGCGGGAGAAAGCACGGAGCATGAGCAGTTCTTC
TRBV4-3,TRBJ2-5,.,TRBD1,CASSQDHGRGHEETQYF,TGCGCCAGCAGCCAAGATCACGGCAGGGGGCATGAAGAGACCCAGTACTTC
TRBV19,TRBJ1-1,.,.,CASSIEGPRNTEAFF,TGTGCCAGTAGTATAGAGGGGCCGAGGAACACTGAAGCTTTCTTT
TRBV28,TRBJ2-1,.,TRBD2,CASSPGLAATYNEQFF,TGTGCCAGCAGCCCAGGACTAGCGGCGACCTACAATGAGCAGTTCTTC
TRBV13,TRBJ2-7,.,.,CASSLGTATSYEQYF,TGTGCCAGCAGCTTAGGGACAGCTACCTCCTACGAGCAGTACTTC
TRBV2,TRBJ1-2,.,TRBD1,CAQSGTGIFNTF,TGTGCCCAGTCCGGGACAGGAATCTTCAACACCTTC
TRBV7-3,TRBJ2-5,.,.,CASSLTLGGGRQETQYF,TGTGCCAGCAGCTTAACTTTAGGTGGGGGGAGACAAGAGACCCAGTACTTC
TRBV4-1,TRBJ2-1,.,TRBD2,CASSHLSGLAAHNEQFF,TGCGCCAGCAGCCATCTCTCGGGACTAGCGGCGCACAATGAGCAGTTCTTC
TRBV6-1,TRBJ1-5,.,TRBD1,CASTTGQGNQPQHF,TGTGCCAGCACCACGGGACAGGGCAATCAGCCCCAGCATTTT
TRBV19,TRBJ2-1,once,TRBD2,CASSIWRGTGREQFF,TGTGCCAGTAGTATATGGCGGGGGACCGGTCGGGAGCAGTTCTTC
TRBV5-1,TRBJ2-3,.,TRBD2,CASSFWTSGGRTDTQYF,TGCGCCAGCAGCTTCTGGACTAGCGGGGGCCGCACAGATACGCAGTATTTT
TRBV23-1,TRBJ2-3,.,TRBD1,CASSDPEDREVLDTQYF,TGCGCCAGCAGCGATCCAGAGGACAGGGAGGTGTTAGATACGCAGTATTTT
TRBV7-2,TRBJ1-1,.,TRBD1,CASSEQGDTEAFF,TGTGCCAGCAGCGAGCAGGGGGACACTGAAGCTTTCTTT
TRBV5-1,TRBJ1-5,.,.,CASSLFGLSNQPQHF,TGCGCCAGCAGCTTGTTTGGGCTTAGCAATCAGCCCCAGCATTTT
TRBV10-3,TRBJ2-2,.,.,CAISESGPGGTGELFF,TGTGCCATCAGTGAATCAGGCCCCGGAGGCACCGGGGAGCTGTTTTTT
TRBV18,TRBJ1-1,once,TRBD1,CASSPQGVNTEAFF,TGTGCCAGCTCACCTCAGGGGGTGAACACTGAAGCTTTCTTT
TRBV9,TRBJ1-1,.,.,CASSVDGGNTEAFF,TGTGCCAGCAGCGTAGACGGAGGGAACACTGAAGCTTTCTTT
TRBV11-3,TRBJ2-2,few,.,CASSSRTENTGELFF,TGTGCCAGCAGCTCTAGGACAGAGAACACCGGGGAGCTGTTTTTT
TRBV7-6,TRBJ2-2,.,.,CASSNVAGPGELFF,TGTGCCAGCAGCAATGTGGCGGGCCCCGGGGAGCTGTTTTTT
TRBV6-1,TRBJ1-1,.,.,CASGDMNTEAFF,TGTGCCAGCGGGGACATGAACACTGAAGCTTTCTTT
TRBV2,TRBJ2-2,.,TRBD1,CASTLTGLFTGELFF,TGTGCCAGCACCTTGACAGGGTTGTTCACCGGGGAGCTGTTTTTT
TRBV19,TRBJ2-7,.,TRBD1,CASSSGQGSYEQYF,TGTGCCAGTAGTTCGGGACAGGGGTCCTACGAGCAGTACTTC
TRBV10-2,TRBJ2-2,.,TRBD1,CASSGQDRGPGELFF,TGCGCCAGCAGTGGTCAGGACAGGGGGCCCGGGGAGCTGTTTTTT